Each of the 26 T cell receptor beta chains below was sequenced from the same sample in a study of response to subunit inactivated influenza vaccine. TCRdb ran MiXCR on the RT-PCR reads and lists one entry per CDR3 protein. The sample yields about 500,000 distinct CDR3 sequences, approximately 16% seen once. The source material was CD4+ T cells sorted from PBMCs, sampled less than 30 months after vaccination. The receptors were gathered from a man between 50 and 70 years old who received an inactivated influenza vaccine.

V usage is TRBV24-1 and J usage is TRBJ2-1, with 9 bases identical to TRBD1. CDR1 and CDR2 (germline): KGHDR, SFDVKD. The CDR3 has 16 residues. Trimming at V came to 5 bases and at J to 3 bases, leaving 7 bases not matched to a gene. The CDR3 sequence is CATSATTGGHYNEQFF. The DNA of the CDR3 is TGTGCCACCAGTGCCACGACAGGGGGACACTACAATGAGCAGTTCTTC.

The chain couples TRBV7-2 to TRBJ2-1; 8 bases map to TRBD1. The V gene end was trimmed by 7 bases and the J gene end by 7 bases; junction bases not matched to a gene: 6. CDR1 SGHTA and CDR2 FQGNSA come from the germline V gene. The CDR3 is 13 amino acids. As DNA, the CDR3 is TGTGCCAGCAACGACAGGGGTAGAAATGAGCAGTTCTTC. Translation gives CASNDRGRNEQFF.

This clonotype turned up a few times. The chain employs TRBV6-5 and TRBJ1-1, with 9 bases aligning to TRBD1. CDR1 MNHEY and CDR2 SVGAGI come from the germline V gene. The CDR3 totals 13 residues. Unmatched junction bases numbered 7, after V lost 4 bases and J lost 10 bases. CDR3 DNA sequence: TGTGCCAGCAGTTTGGGACAGGGTTTAATAGCTTTCTTT. Encoded protein: CASSLGQGLIAFF.

The V and J genes are TRBV6-2 or TRBV6-3 and TRBJ2-1; TRBD2 matches 10 bases. Germline CDR1 and CDR2: MNHEY and SVGEGT. J gave up 4 bases and V 5 bases, and 8 bases lay outside the gene matches. There are 16 residues in the CDR3. CDR3 sequence: CASSLSGLAPYNEQFF. CDR3 in DNA: TGTGCCAGCAGTCTCTCGGGACTAGCGCCTTACAATGAGCAGTTCTTC.

To note about this clonotype: One end of the junction does not line up with germline, which may come from a read error. The chain couples TRBV14 to TRBJ1-2, with 7 bases aligning to TRBD1. From germline, CDR1 is SGHDN and CDR2 FVKESK. The CDR3 spans 14 residues. This chain's CDR3 is CSSSRNRGSGGYTF. The CDR3 coding sequence is TGTTCCAGCAGCCGAAACAGGGGATCCGGCGGCTACACCTTC.

In its sample, this clonotype was seen a few times. V gene TRBV5-1 combines with J gene TRBJ2-7, with 9 bases lining up with TRBD1. The CDR3 loop spans 13 amino acids. Germline V gene lookup returns CDR1 SGHRS and CDR2 YFSETQ. V shed 5 bases and J 6 bases; nucleotides not matched to a gene: 6. CDR3 loop: CASRPTTGGEQYF. Here the CDR3 DNA reads TGCGCCAGCAGGCCCACGACAGGGGGCGAGCAGTACTTC.

The CDR3 coding sequence is TGCAGTGTTTTAGCGGGAGGGTCCACCGGGGAGCTGTTTTTT. Its translation is CSVLAGGSTGELFF. The chain employs TRBV20-1 and TRBJ2-2, with 11 bases that match TRBD2. Germline CDR1 DFQATT, CDR2 SNEGSKA (reference sequence). The V and J ends lost 7 bases and 4 bases, in that order; junction bases with no gene match: 5. CDR3 length: 14 amino acids.

This clonotype came up a few times. J is TRBJ2-3 and V is TRBV5-1, with 16 bases identical to TRBD2. Trimming took 3 bases from V and 3 from J; bases not matched to a gene: 7. Per the germline V gene, CDR1 is SGHRS and CDR2 is YFSETQ. The length of the CDR3 is 18 residues. CDR3 region: CASSSGLAGGPGTDTQYF. DNA of the CDR3: TGCGCCAGCAGCTCGGGACTAGCGGGAGGGCCTGGTACAGATACGCAGTATTTT.

The V call is TRBV20-1, the J call TRBJ2-5; 7 positions match TRBD2. V lost 3 bases, J lost 1 base, and 5 bases stayed unmatched. The CDR3 totals 14 residues. Germline loops: CDR1 DFQATT, CDR2 SNEGSKA (reference sequence). For the CDR3, the DNA is TGCAGTGCTAGGCGGGGGAACAGCCAAGAGACCCAGTACTTC. It yields the protein CSARRGNSQETQYF.

V gene TRBV21-1 combines with J gene TRBJ2-5; TRBD1, the D gene given by the table, was not confirmed from the DNA. TRBV21-1 represents a pseudogene. CDR3 length: 16 residues. CDR3 amino acids: CASSKYRDPPQKTQYF. In DNA, the CDR3 is TGTGCCAGCAGCAAATATAGGGATCCCCCTCAAAAGACCCAGTACTTC.

In this sample, this clonotype turned up many times. This sequence joins TRBV29-1 and TRBJ2-1; TRBD1 matches 7 bases. The trim removed 7 bases at V and 2 bases at J, leaving 17 bases unmatched. The CDR3 is 17 amino acids. Looked up from germline, CDR1 is SQVTM and CDR2 is ANQGSEA. The CDR3 is CSAPTGMSSPTYNEQFF. CDR3 bases: TGCAGCGCTCCGACAGGGATGTCTAGCCCTACCTACAATGAGCAGTTCTTC.

The sample holds a few counts of this clonotype. The chain is built from TRBV20-1 and TRBJ2-5; TRBD2 matches at 9 bases. CDR1 is DFQATT and CDR2 is SNEGSKA in the germline V gene (reference sequence). This CDR3 contains 15 residues. V shed 3 bases and J 6 bases; nucleotides not matched to a gene: 11. The DNA for the CDR3 is TGCAGTGCTAGCTCCCTGATTAGCGGGGGAAAGACCCAGTACTTC. Amino acids: CSASSLISGGKTQYF.

This clonotype was seen ten or more times. V gene TRBV4-2 combines with J gene TRBJ2-5; possibly TRBD1 for D (5 bases). Germline loops: CDR1 LGHNA, CDR2 YNFKEQ. CDR3 length: 13 amino acids. With 4 bases removed from V and 5 bases from J, the gap between germline ends came to 11 bases. CDR3 loop: CASSPDRQETQYF. The CDR3 DNA follows: TGTGCCAGCAGCCCCGATCGACAGGAGACCCAGTACTTC.

This clonotype was observed a few times. This chain connects TRBV18 to TRBJ2-7, with D perhaps assigned TRBD1 or TRBD2 (5 bases each). The germline CDR1 and CDR2 sequences are KGHSH and LQKENI. This CDR3 contains 15 residues. V dropped 3 bases and J dropped 4 bases, with 16 bases sitting between them. The CDR3 is CASSPTGRTGYEQYF. The CDR3 DNA reads TGTGCCAGCTCACCCACGGGACGGACGGGATACGAGCAGTACTTC.

The chain joins TRBV7-2 to TRBJ2-1; D is unresolved. Trimming took off 1 base at V and 8 bases at J, with 9 bases between the two ends. This CDR3 contains 13 residues. In germline, CDR1 is SGHTA, CDR2 FQGNSA. CDR3 region: CASSLGTVYEQFF. DNA for the CDR3: TGTGCCAGCAGCTTAGGTACGGTCTATGAGCAGTTCTTC.

This sequence joins TRBV4-1 and TRBJ2-7; weak D call: TRBD2 (6 bases). The CDR3 consists of 15 residues. V dropped 0 bases and J dropped 6 bases, with 15 bases sitting between them. The V gene's germline CDR1 is MGHRA and CDR2 YSYEKL. The CDR3 is CASSQEAGRSSEQYF. The CDR3 DNA is TGCGCCAGCAGCCAAGAGGCAGGGAGGTCTTCCGAGCAGTACTTC.

This clonotype was seen a few times. The gene calls are TRBV3-1 and TRBJ1-5; D gene ambiguous. The ends were cut back, 0 bases at V and 6 bases at J, with 9 bases in the middle. This CDR3 is built from 14 residues. The germline CDR1 and CDR2 sequences are LGHDT and YNNKEL (reference sequence). The DNA of the CDR3 is TGTGCCAGCAGCCAAGAGGAGACAACTCAGCCCCAGCATTTT. Translation gives CASSQEETTQPQHF.

This clonotype was observed a handful of times. The chain has TRBV7-2 and TRBJ1-2; a possible D gene is TRBD1 (6 bases). Trimming removed 5 bases at V and 8 bases at J, with 18 bases between. This CDR3 is 14 amino acids long. CDR1 and CDR2 (germline): SGHTA, FQGNSA. The CDR3 nucleotides read TGTGCCAGCAGCCCGCGGGCAGGGGCGAGGGGCTACACCTTC. As protein: CASSPRAGARGYTF.

The V and J genes are TRBV5-1 and TRBJ2-7, with TRBD2 identical over 9 bases. CDR1 and CDR2 from the germline V gene are SGHRS and YFSETQ. J lost 5 bases, V lost 4 bases, and 7 bases had no gene match. This CDR3 spans 14 amino acids. This chain's CDR3 is CASSVERGADEQYF. In DNA, the CDR3 is TGCGCCAGCAGCGTGGAGCGGGGGGCCGACGAGCAGTACTTC.

This clonotype has at least ten counts. The chain employs TRBV10-1 and TRBJ2-3; D is perhaps TRBD1 (6 bases). Deletions cut 5 bases from V and 5 bases from J, with 8 bases between. The germline V gene has CDR1 WNHNN and CDR2 SYGVQD (reference sequence). The CDR3 is 12 amino acids. CDR3 nucleotides: TGCGCCAGCAGTCCAGGGGTAGATACGCAGTATTTT. The encoded protein is CASSPGVDTQYF.

In this sample, this clonotype turned up a few times. J is TRBJ1-2 and V is TRBV3-1; tentative D call: TRBD1 (5 bases). Per germline, CDR1 LGHDT and CDR2 YNNKEL (reference sequence). Trimming removed 4 bases from V and 12 bases from J, with 15 bases in between. This CDR3 contains 12 residues. CDR3 coding DNA: TGTGCCAGCAGCCCCCGGGGCTATGTACACACCTTC. It codes for CASSPRGYVHTF.

A few counts support this clonotype. The genes are TRBV7-9 and TRBJ2-1; 9 bases are a match to TRBD2. J lost 8 bases, V lost 4 bases, and 9 bases had no gene match. CDR1 is SEHNR, CDR2 FQNEAQ, per germline (reference sequence). CDR3 length: 15 residues. CDR3 sequence reads: CASSSGVAGVDEQFF. The CDR3 DNA sequence: TGTGCCAGCAGCTCCGGGGTAGCGGGAGTGGATGAGCAGTTCTTC.

The chain joins TRBV2 to TRBJ2-5; 10 bases are a match to TRBD1. The CDR3 is 15 residues long. Germline values: CDR1 SNHLY, CDR2 FYNNEI. Trimming removed 6 bases from V and 4 bases from J; junction bases left unmatched: 8. DNA of the CDR3: TGTGCCAGCAGATCCGACAGGGGGCGAGGAGAGACCCAGTACTTC. This encodes CASRSDRGRGETQYF.

This clonotype was counted between two and nine times. The rearrangement uses TRBV28 and TRBJ2-2; D is undetermined. The CDR3 loop spans 19 amino acids. Germline-derived CDR1 and CDR2 are MDHEN and SYDVKM. V was shortened by 0 bases and J by 0 bases, with 17 bases between the two germline ends. The CDR3 spells CASSLWRHGQFANTGELFF. In DNA, the CDR3 is TGTGCCAGCAGTTTATGGCGACATGGGCAGTTTGCGAACACCGGGGAGCTGTTTTTT. Supplemented by reference TRBV28 and TRBJ2-2, the full variable domain reads DVKVTQSSRYLVKRTGEKVFLECVQDMDHENMFWYRQDPGLGLRLIYFSYDVKMKEKGDIPEGYSVSREKKERFSLILESASTNQTSMYLCASSLWRHGQFANTGELFFGEGSRLTVL.

About this clonotype itself: This may be a read error, as it is one base from a much larger clone. The gene calls are TRBV20-1 and TRBJ2-5; TRBD2 agrees at 11 bases. The length of the CDR3 is 16 residues. Germline V gives CDR1 DFQATT, CDR2 SNEGSKA (reference sequence). The CDR3 is CNASPLAGGNQETQYF. The CDR3 nucleotides read TGCAATGCCAGCCCCCTAGCGGGGGGAAACCAAGAGACCCAGTACTTC.

A few counts support this clonotype. The rearrangement joins TRBV10-3 to TRBJ2-7, with 8 bases aligning to TRBD2. The germline V gene has CDR1 ENHRY and CDR2 SYGVKD. The CDR3 consists of 15 residues. The V segment lost 3 bases and the J segment 4 bases; nucleotides outside the gene matches: 8. The CDR3 sequence is CAISDVAGQRYEQYF. For the CDR3, the DNA is TGTGCCATCAGTGACGTAGCGGGACAAAGGTACGAGCAGTACTTC.